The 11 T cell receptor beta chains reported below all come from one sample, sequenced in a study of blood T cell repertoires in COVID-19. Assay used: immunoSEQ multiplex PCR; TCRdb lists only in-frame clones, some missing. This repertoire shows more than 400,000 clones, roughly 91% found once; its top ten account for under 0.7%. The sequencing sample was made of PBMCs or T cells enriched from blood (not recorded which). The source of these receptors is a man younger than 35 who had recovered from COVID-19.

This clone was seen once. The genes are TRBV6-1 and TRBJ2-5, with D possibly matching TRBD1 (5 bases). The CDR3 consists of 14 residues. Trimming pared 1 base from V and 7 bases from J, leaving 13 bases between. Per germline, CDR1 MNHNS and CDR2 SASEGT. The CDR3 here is CASSEGGASGTQYF. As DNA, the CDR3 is TGTGCCAGCAGTGAAGGTGGGGCATCGGGGACCCAGTACTTC.

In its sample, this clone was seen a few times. CDR3 bases: TGTGCCAGCAGTCTCACTAGCGGGGTCACAGATACGCAGTATTTT. Its translation: CASSLTSGVTDTQYF. The V gene is TRBV11-3, the J gene TRBJ2-3; 10 positions agree with TRBD2. V shed 6 bases and J 2 bases; nucleotides not matched to a gene: 5. Germline V lookup: CDR1 SGHNT, CDR2 YENEEA. CDR3 length equals 15 residues.

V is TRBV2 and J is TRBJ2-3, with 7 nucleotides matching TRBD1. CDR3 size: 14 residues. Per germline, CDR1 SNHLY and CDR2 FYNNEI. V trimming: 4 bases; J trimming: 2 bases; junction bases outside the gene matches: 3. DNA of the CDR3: TGTGCCAGCAGTGGGGGACAGAACACAGATACGCAGTATTTT. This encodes CASSGGQNTDTQYF.

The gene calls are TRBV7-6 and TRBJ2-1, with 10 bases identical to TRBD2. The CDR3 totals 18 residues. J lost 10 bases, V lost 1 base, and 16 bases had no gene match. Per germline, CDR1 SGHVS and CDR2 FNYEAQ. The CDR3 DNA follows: TGTGCCAGCAGCTTAGAAAGCCCCAAAGCGGGGGGGCCCAGAGAGCAGTTCTTC. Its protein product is CASSLESPKAGGPREQFF. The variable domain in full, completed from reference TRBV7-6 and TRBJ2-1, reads GAGVSQSPRYKVTKRGQDVALRCDPISGHVSLYWYRQALGQGPEFLTYFNYEAQQDKSGLPNDRFSAERPEGSISTLTIQRTEQRDSAMYRCASSLESPKAGGPREQFFGPGTRLTVL.

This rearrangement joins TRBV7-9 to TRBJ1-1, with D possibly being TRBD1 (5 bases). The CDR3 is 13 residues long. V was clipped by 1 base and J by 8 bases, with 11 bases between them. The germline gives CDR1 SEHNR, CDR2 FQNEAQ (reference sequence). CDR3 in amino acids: CASSLGQFGEAFF. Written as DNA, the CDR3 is TGTGCCAGCAGCTTAGGACAGTTCGGCGAAGCTTTCTTT.

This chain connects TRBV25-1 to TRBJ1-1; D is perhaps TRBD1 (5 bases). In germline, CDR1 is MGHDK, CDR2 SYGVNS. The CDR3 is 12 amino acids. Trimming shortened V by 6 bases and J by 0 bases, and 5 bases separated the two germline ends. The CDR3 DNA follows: TGTGCCAGCAGGGGGCTGAACACTGAAGCTTTCTTT. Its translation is CASRGLNTEAFF. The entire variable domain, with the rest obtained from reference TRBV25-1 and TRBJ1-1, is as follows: EADIYQTPRYLVIGTGKKITLECSQTMGHDKMYWYQQDPGMELHLIHYSYGVNSTEKGDLSSESTVSRIRTEHFPLTLESARPSHTSQYLCASRGLNTEAFFGQGTRLTVV.

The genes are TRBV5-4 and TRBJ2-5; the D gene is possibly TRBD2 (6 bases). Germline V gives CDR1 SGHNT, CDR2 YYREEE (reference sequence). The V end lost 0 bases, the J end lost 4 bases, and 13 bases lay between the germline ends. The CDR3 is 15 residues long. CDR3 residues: CASSLVAGYGETQYF. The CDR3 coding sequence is TGTGCCAGCAGCTTGGTGGCGGGGTATGGAGAGACCCAGTACTTC. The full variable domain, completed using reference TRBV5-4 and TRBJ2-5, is ETGVTQSPTHLIKTRGQQVTLRCSSQSGHNTVSWYQQALGQGPQFIFQYYREEENGRGNFPPRFSGLQFPNYSSELNVNALELDDSALYLCASSLVAGYGETQYFGPGTRLLVL.

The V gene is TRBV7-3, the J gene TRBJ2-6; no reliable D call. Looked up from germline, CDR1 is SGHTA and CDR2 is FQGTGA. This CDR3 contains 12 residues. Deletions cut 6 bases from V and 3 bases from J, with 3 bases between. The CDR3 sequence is CASSYGANVLTF. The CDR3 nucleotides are TGTGCCAGCAGTTATGGGGCCAACGTCCTGACTTTC.

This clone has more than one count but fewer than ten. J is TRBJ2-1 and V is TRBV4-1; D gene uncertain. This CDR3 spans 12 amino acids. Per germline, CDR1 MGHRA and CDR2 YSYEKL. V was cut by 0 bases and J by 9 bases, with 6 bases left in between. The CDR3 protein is CASSQELREQFF. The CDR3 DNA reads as TGCGCCAGCAGCCAAGAATTGCGTGAGCAGTTCTTC.

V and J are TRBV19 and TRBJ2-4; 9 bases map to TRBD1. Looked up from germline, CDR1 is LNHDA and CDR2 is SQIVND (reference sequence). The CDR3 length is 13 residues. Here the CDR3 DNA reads TGTGCGGGCCCGGGACAGGGCAAAAACATTCAGTACTTC. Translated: CAGPGQGKNIQYF.

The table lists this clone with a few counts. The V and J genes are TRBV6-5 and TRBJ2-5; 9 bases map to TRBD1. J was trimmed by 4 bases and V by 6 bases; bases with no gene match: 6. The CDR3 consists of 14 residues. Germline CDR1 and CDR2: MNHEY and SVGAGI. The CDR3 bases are TGTGCCAGCAGACCCACAGGGGGCAGAGAGACCCAGTACTTC. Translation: CASRPTGGRETQYF.